This record looks at one TCR beta chain sequence and its context. This entry is derived from a study of technical replicates of blood from several donors. This table comes from immunoSEQ multiplex PCR, and its TCRdb copy is limited to in-frame clones, with some not included. The sample consists of over 80,000 clones, 96% of them appearing once. Sample: T cells isolated from PBMCs. The receptor comes from a human donor in good health.

CDR3 amino acids: CAGTGGRYGYTF. CDR3 nucleotides: TGTGCCGGAACAGGTGGTCGCTATGGCTACACCTTC. V is TRBV7-9 and J is TRBJ1-2; perhaps TRBD1 as D (5 bases). CDR3 length equals 12 residues. The germline gives CDR1 SEHNR, CDR2 FQNEAQ (reference sequence). The V end lost 11 bases, the J end lost 4 bases, and 14 bases lay between the germline ends. Looking up the rest from reference TRBV7-9 and TRBJ1-2 gives the full variable domain: DTGVSQNPRHKITKRGQNVTFRCDPISEHNRLYWYRQTLGQGPEFLTYFQNEAQLEKSRLLSDRFSAERPKGSFSTLEIQRTEQGDSAMYLCAGTGGRYGYTFGSGTRLTVV.